This is a list of T cell receptor beta chains from one sample in a study of blood T cell repertoires in COVID-19. Profiling relied on immunoSEQ multiplex PCR, and the TCRdb table lists in-frame clones only, not all of them. Of roughly 250,000 clones listed, approximately 91% are singletons. The material sequenced was PBMCs or T cells enriched from blood (not recorded which). These receptors were collected from a woman aged 40 to 50 with acute COVID-19. CDR3s include the opening cysteine and the closing phenylalanine or tryptophan. Fields, in order: J gene, clone size, V gene, D gene, CDR3 protein, CDR3 DNA. D genes are given only for firm matches. Clone sizes are given selectively: once, few, many, or a class where the clone is expanded.

TRBJ2-2 - TRBV27 TRBD1 CASSPPGGTGELFF TGTGCCAGCAGTCCTCCAGGGGGCACCGGGGAGCTGTTTTTT
TRBJ1-4 - TRBV29-1 - CSVELTAEKLFF TGCAGCGTTGAATTGACAGCGGAAAAACTGTTTTTT
TRBJ2-5 - TRBV2 TRBD2 CASSESLAGAETQYF TGTGCCAGCAGTGAATCCCTAGCGGGGGCAGAGACCCAGTACTTC
TRBJ2-7 - TRBV2 TRBD2 CASQTSGLYEQYF TGTGCCAGCCAGACTAGCGGCTTATACGAGCAGTACTTC
TRBJ1-4 - TRBV5-1 - CASSLGAHKSNEKLFF TGCGCCAGCAGCTTGGGAGCGCACAAATCTAATGAAAAACTGTTTTTT
TRBJ2-7 - TRBV11-3 - CASSFPGSSYEQYF TGTGCCAGCAGCTTCCCCGGGAGCAGCTACGAGCAGTACTTC
TRBJ1-2 - TRBV18 TRBD1 CASSPDRDRGPYGYTF TGTGCCAGCTCACCGGACCGAGACAGGGGGCCCTATGGCTACACCTTC
TRBJ2-3 - TRBV2 - CATGLAPPTDTQYF TGTGCCACCGGGCTAGCTCCACCCACAGATACGCAGTATTTT
TRBJ2-1 - TRBV2 - CASSETPQGYNEQFF TGTGCCAGCAGTGAAACCCCCCAGGGATACAATGAGCAGTTCTTC
TRBJ1-4 once TRBV15 - CATSRGNSQTEKLFF TGTGCCACCAGCAGAGGTAACAGCCAAACTGAAAAACTGTTTTTT
TRBJ1-3 - TRBV18 - CASSPVGGERNTIYF TGTGCCAGCTCACCAGTTGGAGGGGAGAGAAACACCATATATTTT
TRBJ2-2 - TRBV19 TRBD1 CASRPGSRPGGTGTGELFF TGTGCCAGTAGGCCCGGCAGTCGTCCAGGGGGTACTGGCACCGGGGAGCTGTTTTTT
TRBJ2-1 - TRBV29-1 TRBD2 CSVRSGRTYEQFF TGCAGCGTTAGGAGCGGGAGAACGTATGAGCAGTTCTTC
TRBJ1-3 once TRBV2 - CASSVGPGNTIYF TGTGCCAGCAGTGTTGGGCCTGGAAACACCATATATTTT
TRBJ2-1 - TRBV27 TRBD2 CASSLLPLAGGLNEQFF TGTGCCAGCAGTTTACTTCCGTTAGCGGGGGGGCTTAATGAGCAGTTCTTC
TRBJ1-2 - TRBV7-9 - CASSLVTNYGYTF TGTGCCAGCAGCCTCGTAACTAACTATGGCTACACCTTC
TRBJ1-2 once TRBV15 TRBD1 CATSRQTGPGYGYTF TGTGCCACCAGCAGACAGACAGGGCCGGGCTATGGCTACACCTTC
TRBJ2-7 - TRBV28 TRBD1 CASSPWGQGATEQYF TGTGCCAGCAGTCCGTGGGGACAGGGGGCGACCGAGCAGTACTTC
TRBJ2-1 - TRBV7-3 TRBD2 CASSLMGTMNEQFF TGTGCCAGCAGCTTAATGGGGACTATGAATGAGCAGTTCTTC
TRBJ2-2 few TRBV27 TRBD1 CASSLRTGADTGELFF TGTGCCAGCAGTTTAAGGACAGGGGCCGACACCGGGGAGCTGTTTTTT
TRBJ1-1 - TRBV4-1 - CASSQPLHPGFPVNTEAFF TGCGCCAGCAGCCAACCGCTCCACCCAGGGTTTCCGGTAAACACTGAAGCTTTCTTT
TRBJ2-2 - TRBV3-1/TRBV3-2 TRBD1 CASSHQGVHGELFF TGTGCCAGCAGCCATCAGGGGGTCCACGGGGAGCTGTTTTTT
TRBJ2-3 - TRBV11-3 TRBD2 CASSSGGRATDTQYF TGTGCCAGCAGCTCTGGCGGGAGGGCAACAGATACGCAGTATTTT
TRBJ1-1 - TRBV7-2 TRBD1 CASSLTVDRAPEAFF TGTGCCAGCAGCTTAACGGTAGACAGGGCTCCTGAAGCTTTCTTT
TRBJ1-5 - TRBV5-8 - CASSLGGNSNQPQHF TGTGCCAGCAGCTTAGGGGGAAATAGCAATCAGCCCCAGCATTTT
TRBJ2-1 - TRBV3-1/TRBV3-2 TRBD2 CASSQILAGGSLDNEQFF TGTGCCAGCAGCCAAATCCTAGCGGGAGGTTCCCTTGACAATGAGCAGTTCTTC
TRBJ2-4 once TRBV19 TRBD2 CASSPLGEGEAKNIQYF TGTGCCAGTAGTCCCCTTGGGGAGGGAGAAGCCAAAAACATTCAGTACTTC
TRBJ1-6 few TRBV7-2 TRBD1 CASSYLTGGGNSPLHF TGTGCCAGCAGCTACCTTACAGGGGGTGGGAATTCACCCCTCCACTTT
TRBJ2-2 once TRBV5-1 TRBD2 CASSSGRGGTGELFF TGCGCCAGCAGCTCTGGTCGCGGGGGCACCGGGGAGCTGTTTTTT
TRBJ2-2 - TRBV19 TRBD2 CASSPRSGGGELFF TGTGCCAGTAGCCCTCGTTCGGGAGGCGGGGAGCTGTTTTTT
TRBJ2-3 - TRBV2 - CASNGLPSGSDTQYF TGTGCCAGCAACGGACTACCCTCAGGTTCAGATACGCAGTATTTT
TRBJ2-7 once TRBV19 TRBD2 CASSSAGASSYEQYF TGTGCCAGTAGTTCAGCGGGAGCGAGCTCCTACGAGCAGTACTTC
TRBJ2-2 once TRBV5-6 - CASSPNGGTGELFF TGTGCCAGCAGTCCGAACGGGGGCACCGGGGAGCTGTTTTTT
TRBJ1-2 - TRBV28 - CASRMTGQTHGYTF TGTGCCAGCAGGATGACAGGACAGACCCATGGCTACACCTTC
TRBJ2-3 - TRBV25-1 - CASSELGVTDTQYF TGTGCCAGCAGTGAATTAGGGGTCACAGATACGCAGTATTTT
TRBJ2-7 once TRBV30 - CAWSFRDEQYF TGTGCCTGGAGTTTTCGGGACGAGCAGTACTTC
TRBJ1-4 - TRBV11-3 - CASSFGGTVANEKLFF TGTGCCAGCAGCTTCGGCGGGACGGTTGCTAATGAAAAACTGTTTTTT
TRBJ1-6 - TRBV27 - CASCTWGGSSYNSPLHF TGTGCCAGCTGCACGTGGGGTGGGAGCTCCTATAATTCACCCCTCCACTTT
TRBJ2-1 - TRBV27 TRBD2 CASRRRSSGSHNEQFF TGTGCCAGCAGGCGGCGGAGTAGCGGGAGCCACAATGAGCAGTTCTTC
TRBJ1-3 - TRBV5-4 - CASSLRGTGNTIYF TGTGCCAGCAGCTTAAGGGGCACTGGAAACACCATATATTTT
TRBJ2-3 - TRBV18 - CASSPRGGTDTQYF TGTGCCAGCTCACCACGGGGAGGAACAGATACGCAGTATTTT
TRBJ2-2 few TRBV27 TRBD2 CASRWLGGGTGELFF TGTGCCAGCCGATGGCTCGGGGGGGGCACCGGGGAGCTGTTTTTT
TRBJ1-1 - TRBV30 - CAWSPLTGWNEAFF TGTGCCTGGAGTCCCTTAACGGGGTGGAATGAAGCTTTCTTT
TRBJ1-2 - TRBV29-1 TRBD1 CSVEGGQWNYGYTF TGCAGCGTTGAAGGGGGACAGTGGAACTATGGCTACACCTTC
TRBJ1-2 - TRBV12-3/TRBV12-4 - CASSTLAGYTF TGTGCCAGCAGTACCCTGGCCGGCTACACCTTC
TRBJ1-3 once TRBV9 TRBD1 CASSVAIQGATGNTIYF TGTGCCAGCAGCGTAGCTATTCAGGGGGCAACTGGAAACACCATATATTTT
TRBJ2-1 - TRBV12-5 - CASGAVPYNEQFF TGTGCTAGTGGGGCTGTCCCCTACAATGAGCAGTTCTTC
TRBJ2-1 - TRBV30 - CACYQAPYNEQFF TGTGCCTGCTACCAAGCCCCCTACAATGAGCAGTTCTTC
TRBJ2-7 - TRBV19 TRBD2 CASRASGSYEQYF TGTGCCAGTAGGGCTAGCGGGAGCTACGAGCAGTACTTC
TRBJ1-1 - TRBV5-3 - CARSLWARNLNTEAFF TGTGCCAGAAGCTTGTGGGCCCGGAACCTGAACACTGAAGCTTTCTTT
TRBJ2-3 - TRBV11-3 - CASKEPVQDTQYF TGTGCCAGCAAGGAGCCAGTCCAAGATACGCAGTATTTT
TRBJ2-5 - TRBV5-1 - CASRVAEKETQYF TGCGCCAGCCGGGTAGCGGAAAAAGAGACCCAGTACTTC
TRBJ2-2 few TRBV5-4 TRBD2 CASSPGRGETGELFF TGTGCCAGCAGCCCCGGGAGGGGTGAAACCGGGGAGCTGTTTTTT
TRBJ1-1 - TRBV19 TRBD1 CASRRGTGDTEAFF TGTGCCAGTAGAAGAGGGACAGGGGACACTGAAGCTTTCTTT
TRBJ2-2 - TRBV23-1 TRBD1 CASKNLGQQNTGELFF TGCGCCAGCAAAAACTTGGGACAGCAGAACACCGGGGAGCTGTTTTTT